One sample yielded the 27 T cell receptor beta chains listed below, sequenced in a study of T cell repertoires in cytomegalovirus infection. No antigens are known for them. Via MiXCR, TCRdb re-called the reads, giving one row per CDR3 protein. The sample has 90,000 to 110,000 distinct CDR3 sequences, around 28% seen once. The sequencing here drew on CD8+ T cells from cultured PBMCs, taken from culture after CMV antigen stimulation. These receptors were obtained from a human donor in good health (CMV status not recorded). Some clones in this sample may be carry-over from other donors' samples.

This clonotype turned up a few times. The chain recombines TRBV27 with TRBJ1-1, with D unresolved. Germline V lookup: CDR1 MNHEY, CDR2 SMNVEV (reference sequence). Trimming pared 3 bases from V and 11 bases from J, leaving 13 bases between. CDR3 length equals 12 residues. In DNA, the CDR3 is TGTGCCAGCAGTTTCATGGGCCGGCAGGCTTTCTTT. Amino acid sequence: CASSFMGRQAFF.

This clonotype has ten or more counts. V and J are TRBV7-8 and TRBJ1-2; D remains unclear. The length of the CDR3 is 14 residues. Trimming took off 5 bases at V and 7 bases at J, with 17 bases between the two ends. CDR1 and CDR2 (germline): SGHVS, FQNEAQ. The CDR3 sequence is CASSPILDRFGYTF. CDR3 bases: TGTGCCAGCAGCCCCATCCTTGATCGATTTGGCTACACCTTC.

V and J are TRBV27 and TRBJ2-1, with D uncertain. With 0 bases removed from V and 6 bases from J, the gap between germline ends came to 6 bases. The CDR3 has 13 amino acids. Germline V gene sequence: CDR1 MNHEY, CDR2 SMNVEV (reference sequence). The CDR3 loop reads CASSLSFLNEQFF. In DNA form, the CDR3 reads TGTGCCAGCAGTTTATCCTTCCTCAATGAGCAGTTCTTC.

The chain is built from TRBV27 and TRBJ2-7; possibly TRBD1 or TRBD2 for D (5 bases each). CDR1 is MNHEY, CDR2 SMNVEV, per germline (reference sequence). CDR3 size: 13 residues. Trimming removed 4 bases from V and 7 bases from J, with 14 bases in between. CDR3 DNA sequence: TGTGCCAGCAGTTCGGGGAACAGGCAGGAGCAGTACTTC. This gives the protein CASSSGNRQEQYF.

The chain is built from TRBV7-6 and TRBJ2-7, with 9 bases fitting TRBD2. This CDR3 contains 14 residues. V lost 4 bases, J lost 3 bases, and 4 bases stayed unmatched. Per germline, CDR1 SGHVS and CDR2 FNYEAQ. CDR3 in amino acids: CASSYIAGDYEQYF. CDR3 nucleotides: TGTGCCAGCAGCTACATAGCGGGGGACTACGAGCAGTACTTC. The full variable domain, in which reference TRBV7-6 and TRBJ2-7 provide the parts outside the CDR3, is GAGVSQSPRYKVTKRGQDVALRCDPISGHVSLYWYRQALGQGPEFLTYFNYEAQQDKSGLPNDRFSAERPEGSISTLTIQRTEQRDSAMYRCASSYIAGDYEQYFGPGTRLTVT.

This rearrangement joins TRBV14 to TRBJ2-3, with TRBD2 identical over 7 bases. From germline, CDR1 is SGHDN and CDR2 FVKESK. CDR3 length equals 15 residues. V dropped 6 bases and J dropped 0; count of bases not matched to a gene: 6. This chain's CDR3 is CASRPTSESTDTQYF. CDR3 nucleotide sequence: TGTGCCAGCAGGCCTACTAGCGAGAGCACAGATACGCAGTATTTT.

The chain couples TRBV6-6 to TRBJ1-4; D is ambiguous. From germline, CDR1 is MNHNY and CDR2 SVGAGI (reference sequence). V gave up 6 bases and J gave up 8 bases, with 7 bases separating them. This CDR3 spans 11 amino acids. DNA for the CDR3: TGTGCCAGCAGCCTCTTAGAAAAACTGTTTTTT. It translates to CASSLLEKLFF.

This clonotype occurred many times. This rearrangement joins TRBV7-2 to TRBJ2-7, with D unclear. The CDR3 is made up of 15 amino acids. Germline CDR1 SGHTA, CDR2 FQGNSA. With 5 bases removed from V and 1 base from J, the gap between germline ends came to 15 bases. DNA for the CDR3: TGTGCCAGCAGCCCGTTTTGGACCGAGTCCTACGAGCAGTACTTC. Residues: CASSPFWTESYEQYF.

The CDR3 region has the DNA TGTGCCAGCAGCTTATACTTGAACGAGCAGTACTTC. This gives the protein CASSLYLNEQYF. J is TRBJ2-7 and V is TRBV7-6; no clear D gene. V shed 2 bases and J shed 5 bases, with 7 bases lying between them. This CDR3 contains 12 residues. Per the germline V gene, CDR1 is SGHVS and CDR2 is FNYEAQ.

Regarding this clonotype: A read error may produce the germline difference seen at one junction end. The chain employs TRBV6-8 and TRBJ2-3, with a possible D match to TRBD2 (5 bases). CDR3 length: 16 residues. Germline CDR1 is MNHGY and CDR2 is SAAAGT. CDR3 nucleotides: TGTGTCAGCAGTGTCCGGACTGCATCCCTCACAGATACGCAGTATTTT. The encoded protein is CVSSVRTASLTDTQYF.

A few counts support this clonotype. The rearrangement uses TRBV27 and TRBJ1-1; weak D call: TRBD1 (5 bases). Trimming pared 3 bases from V and 7 bases from J, leaving 12 bases between. This CDR3 contains 13 residues. Germline V gene data show CDR1 as MNHEY and CDR2 as SMNVEV (reference sequence). Written as DNA, the CDR3 is TGTGCCAGCAGTTTGCAGGGTGTGGGTGAAGCTTTCTTT. Translated: CASSLQGVGEAFF.

The genes are TRBV6-5 and TRBJ2-7, with D tentatively TRBD1 or TRBD2 (5 bases each). Germline V gene lookup returns CDR1 MNHEY and CDR2 SVGAGI. The CDR3 contains 16 residues. Trimming took 2 bases from V and 3 from J, leaving 17 bases between them. CDR3 in amino acids: CASSYDRPAGSYEQYF. DNA for the CDR3: TGTGCCAGCAGTTACGACCGGCCGGCAGGGAGCTACGAGCAGTACTTC.

This clonotype was counted between two and nine times. The chain couples TRBV4-1 to TRBJ2-7, with 11 bases matching TRBD1. Trimming removed 4 bases from V and 3 bases from J; junction bases left unmatched: 5. This CDR3 spans 15 amino acids. CDR1 MGHRA and CDR2 YSYEKL come from the germline V gene. The CDR3: CASSPGTGGFYEQYF. The CDR3 coding sequence is TGCGCCAGCAGCCCAGGGACAGGGGGGTTCTACGAGCAGTACTTC.

This clonotype was found once. The chain employs TRBV12-3 or TRBV12-4 and TRBJ1-5; perhaps TRBD2 as D (6 bases). The DNA end favors TRBJ2-3, so the J call may be wrong. This CDR3 is built from 16 residues. CDR3 loop: CASSLAPAGSNQPQYF. CDR3 DNA sequence: TGTGCCAGCAGTTTAGCGCCCGCGGGGAGCAATCAGCCCCAGTATTTT.

V is TRBV29-1 and J is TRBJ1-1; 8 positions match TRBD1. J was trimmed by 2 bases and V by 4 bases; bases with no gene match: 3. From germline, CDR1 is SQVTM and CDR2 ANQGSEA. The CDR3 extends over 13 amino acids. The chain's CDR3 is CSVGGQGNTEAFF. The CDR3 nucleotides are TGCAGCGTTGGAGGACAGGGAAACACTGAAGCTTTCTTT. The entire variable domain, with the rest obtained from reference TRBV29-1 and TRBJ1-1, is as follows: SAVISQKPSRDICQRGTSLTIQCQVDSQVTMMFWYRQQPGQSLTLIATANQGSEATYESGFVIDKFPISRPNLTFSTLTVSNMSPEDSSIYLCSVGGQGNTEAFFGQGTRLTVV.

The rearrangement uses TRBV20-1 and TRBJ2-7; TRBD1 agrees at 9 bases. The V segment lost 0 bases and the J segment 3 bases; nucleotides outside the gene matches: 3. The length of the CDR3 is 14 residues. Germline CDR1 DFQATT, CDR2 SNEGSKA (reference sequence). CDR3 amino acids: CSARDMGQGYEQYF. Here the CDR3 DNA reads TGCAGTGCTAGAGATATGGGACAGGGCTACGAGCAGTACTTC.

The J gene is TRBJ1-5, the V gene TRBV4-3; 7 bases are shared with TRBD1. CDR1 and CDR2 (germline): LGHNA, YSLEER. The junction had 6 bases not matched to a gene; V was cut back by 0 bases and J by 10 bases. This CDR3 is built from 14 residues. As DNA, the CDR3 is TGCGCCAGCAGCCAAGAAGGCAGGGGGGGTCCCCAGCATTTT. The encoded protein is CASSQEGRGGPQHF.

About this clonotype: A junction boundary mismatches the germline segment, possibly from a read error. The V and J genes are TRBV7-6 and TRBJ1-1; a weak D match, TRBD1 (6 bases). Looked up from germline, CDR1 is SGHVS and CDR2 is FNYEAQ. The CDR3 consists of 14 residues. The CDR3 reads CVSSLKTGFTEAFF. CDR3 in DNA: TGTGTCAGCAGCCTAAAGACAGGATTCACTGAAGCTTTCTTT. Variable domain in full (rest from reference TRBV7-6 and TRBJ1-1): GAGVSQSPRYKVTKRGQDVALRCDPISGHVSLYWYRQALGQGPEFLTYFNYEAQQDKSGLPNDRFSAERPEGSISTLTIQRTEQRDSAMYRCVSSLKTGFTEAFFGQGTRLTVV.

The chain is built from TRBV2 and TRBJ1-6; D remains unclear. CDR1 and CDR2 from the germline V gene are SNHLY and FYNNEI. V was clipped by 6 bases and J by 3 bases, with 3 bases between them. There are 12 residues in the CDR3. The CDR3 DNA reads as TGTGCCAGCAGACGCTATAATTCACCCCTCCACTTT. Protein sequence: CASRRYNSPLHF.

CDR3 protein: CASSSPLDGHTEAFF. CDR3 bases: TGTGCCAGCAGCTCCCCCTTGGACGGTCACACTGAAGCTTTCTTT. This chain uses TRBV7-9 with TRBJ1-1; D not certain. Between the trimmed V and J ends, which lost 4 bases and 3 bases, there was a span of 15 bases. From germline, CDR1 is SEHNR and CDR2 FQNEAQ (reference sequence). This CDR3 spans 15 amino acids.

This chain joins TRBV19 and TRBJ2-3, with 11 bases aligning to TRBD2. This CDR3 is 14 amino acids long. CDR1 LNHDA and CDR2 SQIVND come from the germline V gene (reference sequence). The junction had 3 bases not matched to a gene; V was cut back by 7 bases and J by 3 bases. The DNA of the CDR3 is TGTGCCAGTAACCCTAGCGGGGGGACAGATACGCAGTATTTT. Protein product: CASNPSGGTDTQYF.

This CDR3 is CASSLGHSYYEQYF. The DNA of the CDR3 is TGTGCCAGCAGCTTGGGACATTCGTACTACGAGCAGTACTTC. V is TRBV7-8 and J is TRBJ2-7; D may be TRBD1 (6 bases). Trimming removed 3 bases from V and 3 bases from J, with 12 bases in between. CDR1 SGHVS and CDR2 FQNEAQ come from the germline V gene. The CDR3 contains 14 residues.

CDR3 DNA: TGCGCCAGCAGCTTGGGGCCTACGGGGGCCTACGAGCAGTACTTC. It translates to CASSLGPTGAYEQYF. V and J are TRBV5-1 and TRBJ2-7, with D perhaps matching TRBD2 (6 bases). CDR3 size: 15 residues. The germline gives CDR1 SGHRS, CDR2 YFSETQ. V lost 0 bases and J lost 2, with 12 bases in between.

This sequence joins TRBV6-5 and TRBJ2-7; tentative D call: TRBD2 (5 bases). Germline V gene lookup returns CDR1 MNHEY and CDR2 SVGAGI. The CDR3 is 14 residues long. V was pared by 6 bases and J by 4 bases, with 16 bases between. CDR3 region: CASSYGLGIYEQYF. The CDR3 region has the DNA TGTGCCAGCAGCTACGGACTGGGGATATACGAGCAGTACTTC.

The V and J genes are TRBV12-3 or TRBV12-4 and TRBJ2-2; 8 nucleotides agree with TRBD1. This CDR3 is 14 amino acids long. V gave up 6 bases and J gave up 9 bases; unmatched junction bases: 9. The CDR3 here is CASSSGQGAWELFF. The CDR3 DNA is TGTGCCAGCAGCAGTGGACAGGGCGCGTGGGAGCTGTTTTTT.

The rearrangement uses TRBV7-8 and TRBJ2-3; 10 bases fit TRBD1. This CDR3 has 16 residues. Germline V gene data show CDR1 as SGHVS and CDR2 as FQNEAQ. The trim removed 3 bases at V and 4 bases at J, leaving 7 bases unmatched. CDR3 sequence: CASSFRQGARADTQYF. As DNA, the CDR3 is TGTGCCAGCAGCTTCCGACAGGGGGCTAGGGCAGATACGCAGTATTTT.

The chain links TRBV19 to TRBJ2-1; possible D gene TRBD2, 5 bases. Trimming shortened V by 1 base and J by 7 bases, and 5 bases separated the two germline ends. Germline V CDR1 and CDR2: LNHDA, SQIVND (reference sequence). This CDR3 spans 12 amino acids. The CDR3 loop reads CASSIGGNEQFF. The CDR3 DNA sequence: TGTGCCAGTAGTATAGGAGGGAATGAGCAGTTCTTC.